Below, 21 T cell receptor beta chains from the same sample are listed, as sequenced in a study of CD8 T cells in Susac syndrome. Random hexamers were used to reverse transcribe an amount of roughly 0.45 to 1 ug RNA. TCRdb re-analysed the immunoSEQ multiplex PCR reads in MiXCR, keeping a single row per CDR3 protein. Here the sample spans under 150,000 distinct CDR3 sequences, roughly 89% being singletons. The sample was CD8+ T cells from PBMCs. These receptors all stem from a human donor with multiple sclerosis.

The J gene is TRBJ2-5, the V gene TRBV20-1, with TRBD2 matching over 8 bases. V trimming: 0 bases; J trimming: 4 bases; junction bases outside the gene matches: 10. The CDR3 covers 16 residues. The V gene's germline CDR1 is DFQATT and CDR2 SNEGSKA (reference sequence). CDR3: CSARDWGAGEAETQYF. CDR3 DNA: TGCAGTGCTAGAGATTGGGGAGCGGGAGAAGCAGAGACCCAGTACTTC.

The chain has TRBV4-2 and TRBJ2-7; the match to TRBD2 covers 7 bases. Germline CDR1 and CDR2: LGHNA and YNFKEQ. Unmatched junction bases numbered 9, after V lost 0 bases and J lost 4 bases. The CDR3 is made up of 16 amino acids. The CDR3 sequence: CASSQDRASGPYEQYF. In DNA form, the CDR3 reads TGTGCCAGCAGCCAAGATCGGGCTAGCGGACCATACGAGCAGTACTTC.

This rearrangement joins TRBV30 to TRBJ1-1; D uncertain. The length of the CDR3 is 13 residues. Trimming pared 4 bases from V and 0 bases from J, leaving 9 bases between. Germline V lookup: CDR1 GTSNPN, CDR2 SVGIG (reference sequence). CDR3 sequence (DNA): TGTGCCTGGAATACGGATCTGAACACTGAAGCTTTCTTT. Translation: CAWNTDLNTEAFF.

This clonotype was detected ten times or more. The chain combines TRBV27 with TRBJ2-7; 11 bases match TRBD1. CDR3 size: 15 residues. V was pared by 3 bases and J by 4 bases, with 5 bases of the junction left unmatched. Germline-derived CDR1 and CDR2 are MNHEY and SMNVEV (reference sequence). This CDR3 reads CASSFPGQGVYEQYF. The CDR3 nucleotides are TGTGCCAGCAGTTTTCCGGGACAGGGGGTATACGAGCAGTACTTC.

The rearrangement links TRBV30 to TRBJ2-5; no reliable D call. The V gene lost 0 bases and the J gene lost 7 bases, with 6 bases spanning the gap. This CDR3 has 11 residues. Germline loops: CDR1 GTSNPN, CDR2 SVGIG (reference sequence). The CDR3 reads CAWSVWGTQYF. CDR3 nucleotide sequence: TGTGCCTGGAGTGTATGGGGGACCCAGTACTTC.

This chain joins TRBV27 and TRBJ2-1; TRBD2 agrees at 9 bases. Germline V gives CDR1 MNHEY, CDR2 SMNVEV (reference sequence). The V and J ends lost 1 base and 6 bases, in that order; junction bases with no gene match: 16. The CDR3 consists of 19 residues. For the CDR3, the DNA is TGTGCCAGCAGTTTATTCCCCGCCCTGGTAGCGGGAGTGGGCAATGAGCAGTTCTTC. As protein: CASSLFPALVAGVGNEQFF.

The gene calls are TRBV11-2 and TRBJ2-1; tentatively, D is TRBD2 (6 bases). CDR1 is SGHAT, CDR2 FQNNGV, per germline. This CDR3 is built from 16 residues. V was shortened by 0 bases and J by 2 bases, with 11 bases between the two germline ends. In nucleotides, the CDR3 is TGTGCCAGCAGCTTAGAAGCCGGGAGCCCCTACAATGAGCAGTTCTTC. Translated, it gives CASSLEAGSPYNEQFF. Based on the CDR3 plus reference TRBV11-2 and TRBJ2-1, the full variable domain is EAGVAQSPRYKIIEKRQSVAFWCNPISGHATLYWYQQILGQGPKLLIQFQNNGVVDDSQLPKDRFSAERLKGVDSTLKIQPAKLEDSAVYLCASSLEAGSPYNEQFFGPGTRLTVL.

V usage is TRBV20-1 and J usage is TRBJ2-5; D is perhaps TRBD2 (6 bases). Germline CDR1 DFQATT, CDR2 SNEGSKA (reference sequence). CDR3 size: 13 residues. V was cut by 1 base and J by 4 bases, with 10 bases left in between. This CDR3 reads CSARGGVGETQYF. The DNA of the CDR3 is TGCAGTGCTAGAGGGGGGGTCGGAGAGACCCAGTACTTC.

This clonotype appeared a single time. The rearrangement joins TRBV30 to TRBJ2-7; D perhaps matches TRBD2 (6 bases). The CDR3 runs 14 residues. CDR1 is GTSNPN and CDR2 is SVGIG in the germline V gene (reference sequence). The V end lost 4 bases, the J end lost 0 bases, and 13 bases lay between the germline ends. CDR3 in DNA: TGTGCCTGGAATACGGGAGCAAACTCCTACGAGCAGTACTTC. Translation gives CAWNTGANSYEQYF.

V gene TRBV6-6 combines with J gene TRBJ1-5; 8 bases are shared with TRBD1. CDR1 MNHNY and CDR2 SVGAGI come from the germline V gene (reference sequence). The length of the CDR3 is 13 residues. J was trimmed by 6 bases and V by 5 bases; bases with no gene match: 3. The CDR3 spells CASSPGGLQPQHF. The CDR3 nucleotides read TGTGCCAGCAGTCCAGGGGGCCTTCAGCCCCAGCATTTT.

This clonotype was observed a handful of times. This chain joins TRBV29-1 and TRBJ1-1, with 7 bases fitting TRBD1. The CDR3 covers 12 residues. Germline V gene lookup returns CDR1 SQVTM and CDR2 ANQGSEA. The junction had 4 bases not matched to a gene; V was cut back by 3 bases and J by 6 bases. CDR3 in DNA: TGCAGCGTTGAGGGTAGGGGGCCTGAAGCTTTCTTT. Translating it yields CSVEGRGPEAFF.

The chain couples TRBV5-6 to TRBJ2-7; perhaps TRBD2 as D (6 bases). Germline V gives CDR1 SGHDT, CDR2 YYEEEE. Deletions cut 4 bases from V and 6 bases from J, with 11 bases between. This CDR3 region has 12 residues. CDR3 DNA sequence: TGTGCCAGCAGCCCGGGACTCCTCGAGCAGTACTTC. Translated: CASSPGLLEQYF.

The J gene is TRBJ2-5, the V gene TRBV2; 11 bases map to TRBD2. With V trimmed by 6 bases and J by 3 bases, 9 bases remained unmatched. The CDR3 extends over 16 amino acids. From germline, CDR1 is SNHLY and CDR2 FYNNEI. Written as DNA, the CDR3 is TGTGCCAGCAGGCCCCTAGCGGGAGGTGTGGAAGAGACCCAGTACTTC. Protein sequence: CASRPLAGGVEETQYF.

The J gene is TRBJ1-5, the V gene TRBV4-3, with unresolved D. The V end was cut by 1 base, the J end by 6 bases, with 13 bases between. The length of the CDR3 is 15 residues. CDR1 is LGHNA, CDR2 YSLEER, per germline. CDR3 nucleotide sequence: TGCGCCAGCAGCCAAGTCGCAGGACCCGGTCAGCCCCAGCATTTT. It yields the protein CASSQVAGPGQPQHF.

This clonotype was counted once. The V call is TRBV30, the J call TRBJ2-1, with D possibly being TRBD1 (5 bases). The CDR3 has 13 residues. Trimming removed 0 bases at V and 6 bases at J, with 9 bases between. Germline V gene data show CDR1 as GTSNPN and CDR2 as SVGIG (reference sequence). The DNA of the CDR3 is TGTGCCTGGAGTGTGACAGTCCCCAATGAGCAGTTCTTC. Encoded protein: CAWSVTVPNEQFF.

This sequence joins TRBV27 and TRBJ2-1; D call uncertain. CDR3 length equals 15 residues. Trimming stripped 8 bases from V and 6 bases from J, with 20 bases between. Germline loops: CDR1 MNHEY, CDR2 SMNVEV (reference sequence). The CDR3 DNA is TGTGCCAGCGGCCCAAGAAGCCGGAGCACCAATGAGCAGTTCTTC. Translation gives CASGPRSRSTNEQFF.

V and J are TRBV5-1 and TRBJ2-4; D gene uncertain. Germline V gene data show CDR1 as SGHRS and CDR2 as YFSETQ. V gave up 0 bases and J gave up 1 base, with 5 bases separating them. This CDR3 is 14 amino acids long. In DNA, the CDR3 is TGCGCCAGCAGCTTGGTGGGTGCCAAAAACATTCAGTACTTC. Its translation is CASSLVGAKNIQYF.

V and J are TRBV4-1 and TRBJ2-1; D is ambiguous. Germline V lookup: CDR1 MGHRA, CDR2 YSYEKL. The CDR3 is 17 residues long. V was clipped by 0 bases and J by 3 bases, with 15 bases between them. The CDR3 loop is CASSQDTNRKNYNEQFF. Here the CDR3 DNA reads TGCGCCAGCAGCCAAGATACGAACCGCAAAAACTACAATGAGCAGTTCTTC.

This clonotype was observed a single time. The chain recombines TRBV19 with TRBJ2-1; D is uncertain. CDR3 length: 14 amino acids. Trimming removed 7 bases from V and 2 bases from J, with 12 bases in between. In germline, CDR1 is LNHDA, CDR2 SQIVND (reference sequence). In nucleotides, the CDR3 is TGTGCCAGTAATCTCGGACCGACCTACAATGAGCAGTTCTTC. It is translated as CASNLGPTYNEQFF.

The V gene is TRBV7-9, the J gene TRBJ2-3; D is undetermined. Trimming shortened V by 1 base and J by 2 bases, and 7 bases separated the two germline ends. The germline V gene encodes CDR1 SEHNR and CDR2 FQNEAQ (reference sequence). The CDR3 runs to 14 residues. Written as DNA, the CDR3 is TGTGCCAGCAGCTTAGATGTCCTCACAGATACGCAGTATTTT. Encoded protein: CASSLDVLTDTQYF.

The chain joins TRBV19 to TRBJ1-4, with D tentatively TRBD1 (6 bases). CDR1 is LNHDA, CDR2 SQIVND, per germline (reference sequence). V was clipped by 2 bases and J by 6 bases, with 7 bases between them. The CDR3 is 13 amino acids. The CDR3 sequence is CASSIRGDEKLFF. CDR3 sequence (DNA): TGTGCCAGTAGTATAAGGGGGGATGAAAAACTGTTTTTT.